This TCR beta chain was obtained from a study of blood T cells in healthy people across ages. RNA extraction gave at least 5 micrograms of total RNA per sample. Study results and limitations: TCR beta diversity correlated strongly with naive T cell percentage. Diversity was higher, and naive CD4+ cells more numerous, in long-lived donors than in aged donors.

About this clonotype itself: Antigen specificity is unknown.

The second PCR ran about 6 to 12 cycles with a sample-barcoded 5' primer and J-beta primers. One entry per CDR3 protein, called by TCRdb with MiXCR from the 5' RACE reads. The sample yields over 1,300,000 distinct CDR3 sequences, approximately 63% seen once. J was trimmed by 0 bases and V by 3 bases; bases with no gene match: 8. There are 15 residues in the CDR3. Germline loops: CDR1 DFQATT, CDR2 SNEGSKA (reference sequence). The chain joins TRBV20-1 to TRBJ2-7; 7 bases match TRBD2. Sequencing was carried out using blood. The receptor comes from a man aged 18 to 30 in good health. The CDR3 reads CSARSLRGSSYEQYF. In DNA, the CDR3 is TGCAGTGCTAGGAGTTTACGCGGGAGCTCCTACGAGCAGTACTTC.